A single sample is the source of the 21 T cell receptor beta chains below, sequenced in a study of early T cells in non-severe SARS-CoV-2 infection (dated by TCRdb to the early 2020s). Library generation was performed with 5' RACE. These reads were obtained on a NextSeq 500. The public sequencing data were trimmed at Q25 with fastp and processed into clonotypes with MiXCR by TCRdb, which kept only in-frame beta chains. Entries that share a CDR3 protein sequence are merged under the most common genes and DNA. The sample profile shows about 66,000 distinct CDR3 sequences; roughly 21% of them were found once. Approximately 15% of the sample comes from the top ten. The sample was whole blood, taken at baseline. The receptors shown here come from an adult who was a healthcare worker with PCR-confirmed SARS-CoV-2 infection or an uninfected control (not recorded which).

The rearrangement joins TRBV10-1 to TRBJ1-2; D uncertain. Per the germline V gene, CDR1 is WNHNN and CDR2 is SYGVQD (reference sequence). The CDR3 consists of 15 residues. Trimming stripped 2 bases from V and 8 bases from J, with 18 bases between. The chain's CDR3 is CASSESSGDPRGYTF. DNA for the CDR3: TGCGCCAGCAGTGAGAGCTCTGGAGACCCAAGGGGCTACACCTTC.

This clonotype was counted a few times. CDR3 loop: CASSNSAINTGELFF. The DNA of the CDR3 is TGTGCCAGCAGCAACAGCGCTATTAACACCGGGGAGCTGTTTTTT. The rearrangement uses TRBV7-2 and TRBJ2-2, with unresolved D. There are 15 residues in the CDR3. Trimming took off 5 bases at V and 2 bases at J, with 12 bases between the two ends. Germline CDR1 is SGHTA and CDR2 is FQGNSA. The variable domain in full, completed from reference TRBV7-2 and TRBJ2-2, reads GAGVSQSPSNKVTEKGKDVELRCDPISGHTALYWYRQSLGQGLEFLIYFQGNSAPDKSGLPSDRFSAERTGGSVSTLTIQRTQQEDSAVYLCASSNSAINTGELFFGEGSRLTVL.

This clonotype was recorded a few times. The chain recombines TRBV7-6 with TRBJ1-3; D unclear. The CDR3 extends over 12 amino acids. Germline assignment: CDR1 SGHVS and CDR2 FNYEAQ. Trimming stripped 8 bases from V and 3 bases from J, with 8 bases between. CDR3 nucleotide sequence: TGTGCCAGCGGGGTAGATGGAAACACCATATATTTT. Translating it yields CASGVDGNTIYF.

This clonotype was detected only a few times. CDR3 region: CSARGDPGIGVNEQFF. As DNA, the CDR3 is TGCAGTGCTAGAGGGGACCCGGGAATCGGGGTCAATGAGCAGTTCTTC. The chain links TRBV20-1 to TRBJ2-1; either TRBD1 or TRBD2 may supply D (5 bases each). V shed 1 base and J shed 6 bases, with 19 bases lying between them. Germline V gene sequence: CDR1 DFQATT, CDR2 SNEGSKA (reference sequence). The CDR3 has 16 residues.

This chain uses TRBV7-3 with TRBJ1-1, with D unresolved. This CDR3 is 16 amino acids long. Germline CDR1 reads SGHTA; CDR2 reads FQGTGA. Trimming left V 1 base short and J 0 bases short, with 12 bases between. The CDR3 here is CASSLNPPTLNTEAFF. The CDR3 DNA sequence: TGTGCCAGCAGCTTAAATCCTCCGACCTTGAACACTGAAGCTTTCTTT.

This clonotype came up a few times. The gene calls are TRBV6-6 and TRBJ2-3; D ambiguous. This CDR3 is built from 12 residues. Per germline, CDR1 MNHNY and CDR2 SVGAGI (reference sequence). Between the trimmed V and J ends, which lost 2 bases and 5 bases, there was a span of 5 bases. The CDR3 region has the DNA TGTGCCAGCAGTTACGCCAGAGATACGCAGTATTTT. The encoded protein is CASSYARDTQYF.

This chain links TRBV5-1 with TRBJ1-4; 8 bases fit TRBD1. V trimming: 5 bases; J trimming: 8 bases; junction bases outside the gene matches: 8. This CDR3 is built from 14 residues. Germline lookup yields CDR1 SGHRS and CDR2 YFSETQ. The CDR3 region is CASRGAGQGEKLFF. CDR3 DNA sequence: TGCGCCAGCAGGGGGGCTGGACAGGGCGAAAAACTGTTTTTT.

This chain uses TRBV5-4 with TRBJ1-2; maybe TRBD1 (5 bases). The CDR3 length is 13 residues. V gave up 4 bases and J gave up 1 base, with 8 bases separating them. Germline lookup yields CDR1 SGHNT and CDR2 YYREEE (reference sequence). Here the CDR3 reads CASSRQLNYGYTF. The CDR3 bases are TGTGCCAGCAGCCGACAGCTTAACTATGGCTACACCTTC.

The CDR3 sequence: CASGTRLENEKLFF. The CDR3 region has the DNA TGTGCCAGCGGGACACGTCTAGAGAATGAAAAACTGTTTTTT. The genes are TRBV12-3 or TRBV12-4 and TRBJ1-4, with TRBD1 as a possible D gene (6 bases). There are 14 residues in the CDR3. Trimming cost V 8 bases and J 5 bases, with 15 bases left between them.

The chain employs TRBV29-1 and TRBJ2-3; D may be TRBD1 (6 bases). Germline V gene sequence: CDR1 SQVTM, CDR2 ANQGSEA. This CDR3 contains 14 residues. V lost 2 bases and J 3 bases, leaving 12 bases between the germline ends. The CDR3 nucleotides are TGCAGCGTTGAAAAAGGCAGGGGAACAGATACGCAGTATTTT. It specifies CSVEKGRGTDTQYF.

The V gene is TRBV7-3, the J gene TRBJ2-3, with D tentatively TRBD1 (5 bases). The germline V and J ends were trimmed by 3 bases and 1 base, with 17 bases remaining between them. The CDR3 covers 17 residues. The germline V gene encodes CDR1 SGHTA and CDR2 FQGTGA. The CDR3 nucleotides are TGTGCCAGCAGCTTTATAGGCAGGGAAGTCGGCACAGATACGCAGTATTTT. Residues: CASSFIGREVGTDTQYF.

The J gene is TRBJ2-1, the V gene TRBV4-1, with 9 bases matching TRBD2. The CDR3 has 16 residues. J lost 10 bases, V lost 4 bases, and 14 bases had no gene match. Germline V gene lookup returns CDR1 MGHRA and CDR2 YSYEKL. The chain's CDR3 is CASSPLGPGLAGEQFF. CDR3 in DNA: TGCGCCAGCAGCCCTCTCGGCCCGGGGCTAGCGGGGGAGCAGTTCTTC.

This clonotype was seen only once. The chain uses TRBV4-1 and TRBJ2-1; 12 positions match TRBD2. The CDR3 spans 19 residues. Germline V gene lookup returns CDR1 MGHRA and CDR2 YSYEKL. V gave up 0 bases and J gave up 0 bases; unmatched junction bases: 6. The CDR3 DNA follows: TGCGCCAGCAGCCAAGATCGAACTAGCGGGGGGTTCTCCTACAATGAGCAGTTCTTC. It codes for CASSQDRTSGGFSYNEQFF.

This clonotype was recorded many times. The chain recombines TRBV12-3 or TRBV12-4 with TRBJ1-1; no reliable D call. Trimming shortened V by 6 bases and J by 5 bases, and 16 bases separated the two germline ends. CDR3 length equals 14 residues. This chain's CDR3 is CASSPGLEGTEAFF. CDR3 bases: TGTGCCAGCAGCCCCGGTCTTGAAGGGACTGAAGCTTTCTTT.

The rearrangement links TRBV7-2 to TRBJ2-5; either TRBD1 or TRBD2 may supply D (5 bases each). The V end lost 6 bases, the J end lost 2 bases, and 13 bases lay between the germline ends. The length of the CDR3 is 14 residues. Germline V gene lookup returns CDR1 SGHTA and CDR2 FQGNSA. CDR3 DNA sequence: TGTGCCAGCAGTCTGAGGGGAAGGCAAGAGACCCAGTACTTC. This gives the protein CASSLRGRQETQYF.

This chain joins TRBV13 and TRBJ1-1, with 8 bases matching TRBD1. The CDR3 covers 13 residues. Germline CDR1 is PRHDT and CDR2 is FYEKMQ (reference sequence). The V segment lost 1 base and the J segment 11 bases; nucleotides outside the gene matches: 6. Written as DNA, the CDR3 is TGTGCCAGCAGCTTAGTAAGGACAGGGCGGGCTTTCTTT. Protein sequence: CASSLVRTGRAFF.

DNA for the CDR3: TGTGCCAGCAGCCAGACAGGGGGCTCAGAGACCCAGTACTTC. Amino acid sequence: CASSQTGGSETQYF. The rearrangement joins TRBV13 to TRBJ2-5; TRBD1 matches at 10 bases. Germline CDR1 reads PRHDT; CDR2 reads FYEKMQ (reference sequence). This CDR3 is 14 amino acids long. Trimming took 5 bases from V and 4 from J; bases not matched to a gene: 4.

The chain is built from TRBV10-2 and TRBJ2-5; 8 bases fit TRBD2. The length of the CDR3 is 16 residues. CDR1 and CDR2 from the germline V gene are WSHSY and SAAADI. V was clipped by 3 bases and J by 2 bases; unmatched bases: 8. CDR3 bases: TGCGCCAGCAGTGACAGAAGCGGGGGCAATCAAGAGACCCAGTACTTC. Translating gives CASSDRSGGNQETQYF.

V usage is TRBV29-1 and J usage is TRBJ2-2, with 13 bases that match TRBD2. The CDR3 has 16 residues. V was clipped by 1 base and J by 4 bases; unmatched bases: 3. The V gene's germline CDR1 is SQVTM and CDR2 ANQGSEA. In nucleotides, the CDR3 is TGCAGCGTTGAAGGAGGGACTAGCGGGGCCACCGGGGAGCTGTTTTTT. The encoded protein is CSVEGGTSGATGELFF.

The gene calls are TRBV18 and TRBJ2-2; D is unclear. CDR1 and CDR2 from the germline V gene are KGHSH and LQKENI. With 3 bases removed from V and 2 bases from J, the gap between germline ends came to 7 bases. The CDR3 has 14 residues. Here the CDR3 reads CASSPNGNTGELFF. The CDR3 DNA reads TGTGCCAGCTCACCGAACGGTAACACCGGGGAGCTGTTTTTT.

The rearrangement joins TRBV5-1 to TRBJ2-1, with 8 bases identical to TRBD1. This CDR3 comprises 15 residues. The junction had 6 bases not matched to a gene; V was cut back by 5 bases and J by 2 bases. Germline CDR1 and CDR2: SGHRS and YFSETQ. The CDR3 loop is CASRADRDAYNEQFF. The DNA of the CDR3 is TGCGCCAGCAGGGCGGACAGGGATGCCTACAATGAGCAGTTCTTC.